This T cell receptor (beta chain) emerged from a study of CD8+ T cells in alopecia areata. This clone was observed a single time. Once RNA had been extracted, it was reverse transcribed into cDNA to act as the sequencing template. TCRdb keeps only in-frame clones here, not all; method: immunoSEQ multiplex PCR. Of fewer than 350,000 clones in the sample, roughly 60% are singletons; the top ten hold under 2%. Trimming shortened V by 1 base and J by 1 base, and 9 bases separated the two germline ends. The germline CDR1 and CDR2 sequences are SGHTA and FQGTGA. The CDR3 loop spans 15 amino acids. Treatment given: oral pan-JAK inhibitor, 5-10 mg twice daily.

The origin of this receptor is a human donor with alopecia areata. The V and J genes are TRBV7-3 and TRBJ2-3; D ambiguous. The sample consisted of CD4+ T cells sorted from blood, taken at week 24, from a patient treated with tofacitinib. The CDR3 here is CASSLSDWGTDTQYF. In nucleotides, the CDR3 is TGTGCCAGCAGCTTAAGCGACTGGGGCACAGATACGCAGTATTTT.